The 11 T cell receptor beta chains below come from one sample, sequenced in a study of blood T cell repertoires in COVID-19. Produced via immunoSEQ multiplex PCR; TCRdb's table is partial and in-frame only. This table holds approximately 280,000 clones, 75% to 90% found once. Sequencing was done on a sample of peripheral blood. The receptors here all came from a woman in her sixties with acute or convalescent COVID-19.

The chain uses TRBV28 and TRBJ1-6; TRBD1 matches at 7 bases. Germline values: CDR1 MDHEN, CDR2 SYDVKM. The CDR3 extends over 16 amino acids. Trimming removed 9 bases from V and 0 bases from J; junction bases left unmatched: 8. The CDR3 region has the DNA TGTGCCAGTCTCCAGGGGGTCCCCTCCTATAATTCACCCCTCCACTTT. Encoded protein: CASLQGVPSYNSPLHF.

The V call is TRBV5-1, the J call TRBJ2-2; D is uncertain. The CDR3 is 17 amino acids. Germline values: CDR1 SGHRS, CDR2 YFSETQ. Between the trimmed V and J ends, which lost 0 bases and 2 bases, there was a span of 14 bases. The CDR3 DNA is TGCGCCAGCAGCTTGGGTGGAGTTTCATATAACACCGGGGAGCTGTTTTTT. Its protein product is CASSLGGVSYNTGELFF.

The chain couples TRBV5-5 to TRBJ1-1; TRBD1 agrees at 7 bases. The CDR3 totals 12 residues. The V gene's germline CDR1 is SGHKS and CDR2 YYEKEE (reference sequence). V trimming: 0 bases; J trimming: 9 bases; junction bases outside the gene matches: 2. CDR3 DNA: TGTGCCAGCAGCTTGGAGGACAGGAAAGCTTTCTTT. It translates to CASSLEDRKAFF.

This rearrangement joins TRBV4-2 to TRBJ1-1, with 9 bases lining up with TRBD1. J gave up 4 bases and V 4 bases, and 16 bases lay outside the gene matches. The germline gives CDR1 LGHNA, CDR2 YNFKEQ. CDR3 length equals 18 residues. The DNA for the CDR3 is TGTGCCAGCAGCCCAACTGGACAGGGGTTGGGGGGGGGCACTGAAGCTTTCTTT. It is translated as CASSPTGQGLGGGTEAFF.

The CDR3 sequence: CASSPRDRLTNGYTF. In nucleotides, the CDR3 is TGTGCCAGCAGCCCTCGGGACAGGCTTACGAATGGCTACACCTTC. The chain combines TRBV7-8 with TRBJ1-2; 8 nucleotides line up with TRBD1. The CDR3 extends over 15 amino acids. Germline values: CDR1 SGHVS, CDR2 FQNEAQ. The V gene end was trimmed by 5 bases and the J gene end by 6 bases; junction bases not matched to a gene: 11.

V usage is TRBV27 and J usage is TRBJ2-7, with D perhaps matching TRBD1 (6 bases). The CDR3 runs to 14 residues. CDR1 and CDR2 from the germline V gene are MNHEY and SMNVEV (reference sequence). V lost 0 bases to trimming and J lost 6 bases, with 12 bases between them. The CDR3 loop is CASSLSPPGAEQYF. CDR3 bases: TGTGCCAGCAGTTTATCGCCACCAGGGGCCGAGCAGTACTTC.

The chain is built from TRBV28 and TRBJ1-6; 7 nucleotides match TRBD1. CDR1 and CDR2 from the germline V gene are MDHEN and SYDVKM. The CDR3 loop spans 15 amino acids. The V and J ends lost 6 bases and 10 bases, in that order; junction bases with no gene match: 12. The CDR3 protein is CASRPPTGFGSPLHF. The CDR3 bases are TGTGCCAGCAGGCCCCCGACAGGGTTTGGGTCACCCCTCCACTTT.

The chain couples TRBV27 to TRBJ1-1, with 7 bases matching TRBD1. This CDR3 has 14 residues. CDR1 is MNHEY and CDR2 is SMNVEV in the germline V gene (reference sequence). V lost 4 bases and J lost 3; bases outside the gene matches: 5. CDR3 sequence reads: CASSSSTGDTEAFF. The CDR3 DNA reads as TGTGCCAGCAGTTCCTCCACAGGGGACACTGAAGCTTTCTTT.

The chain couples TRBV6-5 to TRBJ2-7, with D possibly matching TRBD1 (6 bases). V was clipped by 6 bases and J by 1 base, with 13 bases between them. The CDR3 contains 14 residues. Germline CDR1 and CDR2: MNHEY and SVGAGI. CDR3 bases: TGTGCCAGCAGCTTCGACAGGAGGTCCTACGAGCAGTACTTC. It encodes CASSFDRRSYEQYF.

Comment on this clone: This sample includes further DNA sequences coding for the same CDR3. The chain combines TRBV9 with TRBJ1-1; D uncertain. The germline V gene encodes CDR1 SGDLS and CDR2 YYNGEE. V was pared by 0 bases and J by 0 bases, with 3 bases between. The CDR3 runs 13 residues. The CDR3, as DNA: TGTGCCAGCAGCGTAGCCTTGAACACTGAAGCTTTCTTT. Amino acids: CASSVALNTEAFF.

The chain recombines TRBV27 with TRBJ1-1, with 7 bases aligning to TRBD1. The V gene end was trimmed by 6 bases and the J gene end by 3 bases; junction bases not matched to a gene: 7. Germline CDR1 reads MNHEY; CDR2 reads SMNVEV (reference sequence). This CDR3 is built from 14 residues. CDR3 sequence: CASRLLQGYTEAFF. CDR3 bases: TGTGCCAGCAGACTTCTACAGGGGTACACTGAAGCTTTCTTT.